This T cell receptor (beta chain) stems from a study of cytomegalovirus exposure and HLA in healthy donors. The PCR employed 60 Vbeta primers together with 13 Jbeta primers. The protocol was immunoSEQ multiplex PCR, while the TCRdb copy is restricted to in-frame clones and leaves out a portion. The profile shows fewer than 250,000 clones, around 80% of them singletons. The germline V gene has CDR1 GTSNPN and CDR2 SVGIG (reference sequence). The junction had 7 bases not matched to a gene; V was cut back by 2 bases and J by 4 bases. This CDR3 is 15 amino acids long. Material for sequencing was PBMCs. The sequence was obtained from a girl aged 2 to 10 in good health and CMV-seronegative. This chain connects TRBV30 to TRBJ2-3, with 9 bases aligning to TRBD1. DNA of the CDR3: TGTGCCTGGAGTTTCCATAGGGACAGGGCAGATACGCAGTATTTT. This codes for CAWSFHRDRADTQYF. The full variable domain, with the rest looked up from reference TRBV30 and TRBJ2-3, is SQTIHQWPATLVQPVGSPLSLECTVEGTSNPNLYWYRQAAGRGLQLLFYSVGIGQISSEVPQNLSASRPQDRQFILSSKKLLLSDSGFYLCAWSFHRDRADTQYFGPGTRLTVL.